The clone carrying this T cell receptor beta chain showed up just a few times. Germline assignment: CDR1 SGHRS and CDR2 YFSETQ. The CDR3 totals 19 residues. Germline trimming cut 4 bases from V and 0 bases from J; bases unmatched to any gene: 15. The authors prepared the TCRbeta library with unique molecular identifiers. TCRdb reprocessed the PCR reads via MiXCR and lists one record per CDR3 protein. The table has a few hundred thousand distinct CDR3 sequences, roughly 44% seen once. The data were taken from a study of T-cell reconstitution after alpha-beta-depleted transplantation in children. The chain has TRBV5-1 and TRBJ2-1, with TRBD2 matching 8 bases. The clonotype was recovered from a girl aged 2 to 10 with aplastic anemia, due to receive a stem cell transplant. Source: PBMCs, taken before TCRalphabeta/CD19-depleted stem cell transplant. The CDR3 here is CASSPAGGGLGSSYNEQFF. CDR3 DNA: TGCGCCAGCAGCCCCGCGGGGGGAGGTCTGGGAAGCTCCTACAATGAGCAGTTCTTC.